The 8 T cell receptor beta chains in this list originate from one sample, sequenced in a study of blood T cell repertoires in COVID-19. Repertoires were generated with immunoSEQ multiplex PCR, while TCRdb's copy carries only in-frame clones and drops some. The sample has under 300,000 clones, 88% seen once. The sequenced sample consisted of PBMCs or T cells enriched from blood (not recorded which). These receptors all stem from a woman aged 40 to 49 who had been exposed to COVID-19.

The V call is TRBV7-8, the J call TRBJ1-1; tentative D call: TRBD1 (5 bases). The germline V and J ends were trimmed by 0 bases and 3 bases, with 11 bases remaining between them. The CDR3 contains 15 residues. CDR1 SGHVS and CDR2 FQNEAQ come from the germline V gene. The CDR3 nucleotides read TGTGCCAGCAGCTTAGCGATATTAGGGGACACTGAAGCTTTCTTT. Protein sequence: CASSLAILGDTEAFF.

This chain uses TRBV3-1 (or the pseudogene TRBV3-2) with TRBJ1-5; D perhaps matches TRBD1 (6 bases). CDR1 LGHDT and CDR2 YNNKEL come from the germline V gene (reference sequence). This CDR3 has 16 residues. V lost 0 bases and J lost 1, with 10 bases in between. CDR3 protein: CASSQDPQGSNQPQHF. The CDR3 DNA follows: TGTGCCAGCAGCCAAGATCCCCAGGGGAGCAATCAGCCCCAGCATTTT.

Notes on this clone: The germline gene is not matched at one end of the junction; a read error may be the cause. The chain combines TRBV5-1 with TRBJ2-2; 11 bases are a match to TRBD1. Germline CDR1 reads SGHRS; CDR2 reads YFSETQ. The CDR3 consists of 14 residues. The CDR3 DNA is TGTGCCAGCAGCGAAGGGACAGGGGGCGGGGAGCTGTTTTTT. Translating gives CASSEGTGGGELFF.

The gene calls are TRBV6-2 or TRBV6-3 and TRBJ1-5; 7 nucleotides agree with TRBD1. Germline V gene lookup returns CDR1 MNHEY and CDR2 SVGEGT. V was clipped by 3 bases and J by 5 bases; unmatched bases: 10. CDR3 length: 16 amino acids. The CDR3 coding sequence is TGTGCCAGCAGTTATCACAAACAGGGGTTGGATCAGCCCCAGCATTTT. It translates to CASSYHKQGLDQPQHF.

This chain uses TRBV7-8 with TRBJ1-2; the D is unclear. This CDR3 has 16 residues. In germline, CDR1 is SGHVS, CDR2 FQNEAQ. The V end lost 4 bases, the J end lost 5 bases, and 20 bases lay between the germline ends. In DNA form, the CDR3 reads TGTGCCAGCAGCTCTTCAATTACTGCGGTCCTGTATGGCTACACCTTC. It codes for CASSSSITAVLYGYTF. Looking up the rest from reference TRBV7-8 and TRBJ1-2 gives the full variable domain: GAGVSQSPRYKVAKRGQDVALRCDPISGHVSLFWYQQALGQGPEFLTYFQNEAQLDKSGLPSDRFFAERPEGSVSTLKIQRTQQEDSAVYLCASSSSITAVLYGYTFGSGTRLTVV.

The chain carries TRBV28 and TRBJ2-1; 9 bases are shared with TRBD2. The trim removed 5 bases at V and 6 bases at J, leaving 8 bases unmatched. The CDR3 has 15 residues. Germline loops: CDR1 MDHEN, CDR2 SYDVKM. CDR3 protein: CASSAAGTSFNEQFF. In nucleotides, the CDR3 is TGTGCCAGCAGTGCAGCCGGGACTAGCTTCAATGAGCAGTTCTTC.

This chain connects TRBV12-3 or TRBV12-4 to TRBJ1-1; maybe TRBD1 (5 bases). Deletions cut 7 bases from V and 6 bases from J, with 15 bases between. The CDR3 has 13 residues. The CDR3 here is CASIPSGGAEAFF. The CDR3 coding sequence is TGTGCCAGCATTCCCTCCGGGGGAGCTGAAGCTTTCTTT.

This clone was detected only once. The V gene is TRBV5-1, the J gene TRBJ2-7, with TRBD2 as a possible D gene (6 bases). In germline, CDR1 is SGHRS, CDR2 YFSETQ. V shed 4 bases and J shed 1 base, with 15 bases lying between them. The CDR3 has 15 residues. CDR3 loop: CASSAVFGGSYEQYF. The CDR3 region has the DNA TGCGCCAGCAGCGCAGTCTTTGGAGGGTCCTACGAGCAGTACTTC.